These 15 T cell receptor beta chains were sequenced from one sample in a study of identical twins. Each CDR3 protein gets one entry after TCRdb re-called the 5' RACE reads with MiXCR. The sample yields hundreds of thousands of distinct CDR3 sequences, over 9% seen once. This same sample was also taken into another study, of yellow fever vaccine responses in identical twins.

Sequencing was performed on PBMCs. These receptors all come from a woman aged 18-30 years in good health.

The table lists this clonotype with a few counts. In DNA form, the CDR3 reads TGTGCCAGCAGCCGGACTAGCGGAAGACCCTACGAGCAGTACTTC. Its protein product is CASSRTSGRPYEQYF. The rearrangement links TRBV12-3 or TRBV12-4 to TRBJ2-7, with TRBD2 matching over 10 bases. V lost 6 bases and J lost 2; bases outside the gene matches: 7. The CDR3 is made up of 15 amino acids.

This chain uses TRBV7-9 with TRBJ2-1; 10 nucleotides line up with TRBD2. The CDR3 length is 15 residues. Germline loops: CDR1 SEHNR, CDR2 FQNEAQ (reference sequence). The junction had 8 bases not matched to a gene; V was cut back by 2 bases and J by 10 bases. CDR3 bases: TGTGCCAGCAGCTTACAGCGGGAGGGAACTAAGGAGCAGTTCTTC. It codes for CASSLQREGTKEQFF.

The rearrangement uses TRBV6-1 and TRBJ1-2; D not resolved. In germline, CDR1 is MNHNS, CDR2 SASEGT. This CDR3 spans 13 amino acids. Trimming left V 7 bases short and J 3 bases short, with 12 bases between. This CDR3 reads CASKRVLDYGYTF. The CDR3 coding sequence is TGTGCCAGCAAAAGGGTACTTGACTATGGCTACACCTTC.

The genes are TRBV12-3 or TRBV12-4 and TRBJ2-7, with 9 positions matching TRBD1. The CDR3 is made up of 15 amino acids. The V gene end was trimmed by 4 bases and the J gene end by 2 bases; junction bases not matched to a gene: 6. The CDR3 nucleotides read TGTGCCAGCAGTTGCCCAGGACAGGGGACCTACGAGCAGTACTTC. The encoded protein is CASSCPGQGTYEQYF.

The table lists this clonotype with many counts. V gene TRBV5-1 combines with J gene TRBJ2-3; D is possibly TRBD2 (6 bases). V was pared by 2 bases and J by 3 bases, with 13 bases between. The CDR3 is 15 amino acids. Germline V gene sequence: CDR1 SGHRS, CDR2 YFSETQ. The CDR3 DNA follows: TGCGCCAGCAGCTTTGGTAGCGGACCTACAGATACGCAGTATTTT. This encodes CASSFGSGPTDTQYF.

There are a few counts of this clonotype. This chain connects TRBV10-3 to TRBJ2-1; 10 bases map to TRBD2. CDR1 ENHRY and CDR2 SYGVKD come from the germline V gene. The CDR3 contains 15 residues. After removal of 3 bases from V and 1 base from J, the junction contained 0 bases not matched to a gene. In DNA form, the CDR3 reads TGTGCCATCAGTGAACTAGCGGGGTCCTACAATGAGCAGTTCTTC. It specifies CAISELAGSYNEQFF.

This clonotype was counted many times. The chain uses TRBV7-2 and TRBJ2-1; 12 bases are a match to TRBD2. Germline-derived CDR1 and CDR2 are SGHTA and FQGNSA. After removal of 6 bases from V and 4 bases from J, the junction contained 4 bases not matched to a gene. The CDR3 runs to 15 residues. The CDR3 loop is CASRHTSGGYNEQFF. The CDR3 nucleotides read TGTGCCAGCAGACACACTAGCGGGGGGTACAATGAGCAGTTCTTC.

This clonotype was counted ten times or more. This chain connects TRBV5-1 to TRBJ1-5, with D unclear. Per the germline V gene, CDR1 is SGHRS and CDR2 is YFSETQ. The CDR3 has 15 amino acids. V shed 0 bases and J shed 3 bases, with 10 bases lying between them. The CDR3, as DNA: TGCGCCAGCAGCTTGGAGTCGGGCACCAATCAGCCCCAGCATTTT. This translates into CASSLESGTNQPQHF.

This clonotype has at least ten counts. The J gene is TRBJ2-1, the V gene TRBV25-1; the D call may be TRBD1 or TRBD2 (5 bases each). V was shortened by 0 bases and J by 7 bases, with 19 bases between the two germline ends. The CDR3 spans 17 residues. CDR1 and CDR2 from the germline V gene are MGHDK and SYGVNS. The DNA for the CDR3 is TGTGCCAGCAGTGAATATGACGTGGGGACGTACGCGAATGAGCAGTTCTTC. It is translated as CASSEYDVGTYANEQFF.

The chain carries TRBV7-2 and TRBJ1-5, with D possibly TRBD1 on 5 matching bases. The V end lost 2 bases, the J end lost 10 bases, and 12 bases lay between the germline ends. Germline V gene data show CDR1 as SGHTA and CDR2 as FQGNSA. The CDR3 covers 13 residues. DNA of the CDR3: TGTGCCAGCAGCTTATGGGGCAGGAGACCCCAGCATTTT. It translates to CASSLWGRRPQHF. The entire variable domain, with the rest obtained from reference TRBV7-2 and TRBJ1-5, is as follows: GAGVSQSPSNKVTEKGKDVELRCDPISGHTALYWYRQSLGQGLEFLIYFQGNSAPDKSGLPSDRFSAERTGGSVSTLTIQRTQQEDSAVYLCASSLWGRRPQHFGDGTRLSIL.

The table lists this clonotype with many counts. The rearrangement uses TRBV12-3 or TRBV12-4 and TRBJ1-5, with D possibly matching TRBD1 (6 bases). The CDR3 is made up of 15 amino acids. The V end lost 6 bases, the J end lost 4 bases, and 16 bases lay between the germline ends. The CDR3 region has the DNA TGTGCCAGCAGCACGGGGGCGCTAGGAAATCAGCCCCAGCATTTT. Encoded protein: CASSTGALGNQPQHF.

A few counts support this clonotype. The V call is TRBV4-1, the J call TRBJ2-3; 8 positions match TRBD2. The trim removed 0 bases at V and 2 bases at J, leaving 7 bases unmatched. This CDR3 is built from 17 residues. CDR1 and CDR2 (germline): MGHRA, YSYEKL. CDR3 amino acids: CASSQDLTSGITDTQYF. CDR3 nucleotide sequence: TGCGCCAGCAGCCAAGATCTAACTAGCGGAATCACAGATACGCAGTATTTT.

CDR3 residues: CAIKAGELFF. Written as DNA, the CDR3 is TGTGCCATCAAGGCCGGGGAGCTGTTTTTT. This chain uses TRBV7-9 with TRBJ2-2; no definite D call. Per germline, CDR1 SEHNR and CDR2 FQNEAQ (reference sequence). V lost 10 bases and J 6 bases, leaving 6 bases between the germline ends. This CDR3 has 10 amino acids. Full variable domain (remainder filled in from reference TRBV7-9 and TRBJ2-2): DTGVSQNPRHKITKRGQNVTFRCDPISEHNRLYWYRQTLGQGPEFLTYFQNEAQLEKSRLLSDRFSAERPKGSFSTLEIQRTEQGDSAMYLCAIKAGELFFGEGSRLTVL.

The J gene is TRBJ2-1, the V gene TRBV4-1; 7 nucleotides agree with TRBD1. The germline CDR1 and CDR2 sequences are MGHRA and YSYEKL. Trimming at V came to 1 base and at J to 4 bases, leaving 7 bases not matched to a gene. The CDR3 spans 16 residues. CDR3 sequence reads: CASSQGDSPEYNEQFF. The CDR3 nucleotides read TGCGCCAGCAGCCAAGGGGACAGCCCTGAATACAATGAGCAGTTCTTC.

This clonotype was detected ten times or more. V gene TRBV14 combines with J gene TRBJ2-1; 8 positions match TRBD1. CDR1 and CDR2 from the germline V gene are SGHDN and FVKESK. J lost 9 bases, V lost 4 bases, and 14 bases had no gene match. This CDR3 has 16 residues. The CDR3, as DNA: TGTGCCAGCAGCCTAACCCCAGGGGGCCCCCTCGGTGAGCAGTTCTTC. Protein product: CASSLTPGGPLGEQFF.